These 6 T cell receptor beta chains came from one sample sequenced in a study of T cell changes during pregnancy in multiple sclerosis. Produced via immunoSEQ multiplex PCR; TCRdb's table is partial and in-frame only. The data contain roughly 88,000 clones, 92% of them seen just once; the ten biggest clones take up 1.5%. The sequencing used peripheral blood, collected in the first trimester of pregnancy. The receptors originated from a female donor with multiple sclerosis, enrolled in a pregnancy study.

The chain is built from TRBV4-2 and TRBJ1-4; D gene unclear. Germline V CDR1 and CDR2: LGHNA, YNFKEQ. With 4 bases removed from V and 5 bases from J, the gap between germline ends came to 11 bases. CDR3 length: 14 residues. CDR3 sequence (DNA): TGTGCCAGCAGCCGGCGCGGAGGAAATGAAAAACTGTTTTTT. Translated: CASSRRGGNEKLFF.

The CDR3 region is CASSLALGQYNEQFF. CDR3 coding DNA: TGCGCCAGCAGCTTGGCTCTAGGACAGTACAATGAGCAGTTCTTC. The chain is built from TRBV5-1 and TRBJ2-1; the D gene is possibly TRBD1 (6 bases). Germline CDR1 is SGHRS and CDR2 is YFSETQ. Trimming pared 0 bases from V and 4 bases from J, leaving 11 bases between. The CDR3 runs to 15 residues.

The chain links TRBV7-8 to TRBJ2-1, with D hard to call. The CDR3 extends over 15 amino acids. V lost 5 bases and J 0 bases, leaving 11 bases between the germline ends. Germline V CDR1 and CDR2: SGHVS, FQNEAQ. CDR3 in amino acids: CASSMTRSSYNEQFF. CDR3 in DNA: TGTGCCAGCAGCATGACTCGGAGCTCCTACAATGAGCAGTTCTTC.

This clone was counted once. This chain links TRBV28 with TRBJ2-1; TRBD1 aligns across 7 bases. CDR1 and CDR2 from the germline V gene are MDHEN and SYDVKM. The CDR3 extends over 16 amino acids. V was pared by 4 bases and J by 4 bases, with 10 bases of the junction left unmatched. DNA for the CDR3: TGTGCCAGCAGTTGGCTCGGGACAGCCTCTTACAATGAGCAGTTCTTC. Protein sequence: CASSWLGTASYNEQFF.

This chain links TRBV19 with TRBJ2-7, with 10 bases aligning to TRBD2. Trimming cost V 4 bases and J 11 bases; bases outside gene matches: 8. CDR3 length equals 13 residues. Germline V gene sequence: CDR1 LNHDA, CDR2 SQIVND (reference sequence). The CDR3 here is CASSKGLAESEYF. In nucleotides, the CDR3 is TGTGCCAGTAGTAAAGGACTAGCGGAGTCTGAGTACTTC.

The chain recombines TRBV7-8 with TRBJ2-2, with D possibly TRBD1 on 6 matching bases. In germline, CDR1 is SGHVS, CDR2 FQNEAQ. Trimming removed 5 bases at V and 2 bases at J, with 15 bases between. The CDR3 is made up of 16 amino acids. The CDR3 loop reads CASSIRTAQNTGELFF. DNA for the CDR3: TGTGCCAGCAGCATACGGACAGCTCAAAACACCGGGGAGCTGTTTTTT.